This T cell receptor (beta chain) appears in the sequencing data of a study of T cell changes during pregnancy in multiple sclerosis. Profiling relied on immunoSEQ multiplex PCR, and the TCRdb table lists in-frame clones only, not all of them. Of some 77,000 clones listed, approximately 91% are singletons. CDR1 and CDR2 (germline): LNHDA, SQIVND (reference sequence). The CDR3 length is 13 residues. The V gene end was trimmed by 4 bases and the J gene end by 4 bases; junction bases not matched to a gene: 3. Specimen: peripheral blood, collected before pregnancy. The chain uses TRBV19 and TRBJ1-2; 7 nucleotides line up with TRBD1. The sequence was obtained from a female donor with multiple sclerosis, enrolled in a pregnancy study. The CDR3 spells CASSTRDSYGYTF. CDR3 bases: TGTGCCAGTAGTACCCGGGACAGCTATGGCTACACCTTC.